This T cell receptor (beta chain) was observed in a study of T cells expressing NK-cell markers. Germline CDR1 reads DFQATT; CDR2 reads SNEGSKA (reference sequence). The CDR3 covers 13 residues. Using the 5' RACE reads, TCRdb records one entry per CDR3 protein without DNA. The sample has about 260,000 distinct CDR3 sequences; the top ten hold approximately 0.42%. This chain joins TRBV20-1 and TRBJ2-7; as DNA is missing, the TRBD1 call by TCRdb cannot be tested. The source material was blood T cells: a sorted CD56 or NKG2C T cell subset, CD4+ or CD8+ T cells, or bulk PBMC T cells (not recorded which). This TCR was recovered from a young man in good health. CDR3 in amino acids: CSASGYSSYEQYF.